This T cell receptor (beta chain) came from a study of identical twins. Unique molecular identifiers were in the cDNA, with template-switch universal primer binding. TCRdb re-derived calls from the 5' RACE reads in MiXCR, one entry per CDR3 protein. This sample has 500,000 to 700,000 distinct CDR3 sequences, with about 7% found just once. This clonotype came up a few times. The antigen is unknown. The germline V and J ends were trimmed by 6 bases and 4 bases, with 20 bases remaining between them. The CDR3 totals 16 residues. Germline lookup yields CDR1 MNHNS and CDR2 SASEGT. Notes on the study in general: Some out-of-frame alpha sequences were shared by twins, and these showed excess low generation probability. For monozygotic twins, models underestimated out-of-frame TCR alpha sharing. Sharing of beta out-of-frame sequences by twins showed a weaker excess.

These sequences were also reported in another study, on yellow fever vaccine responses in identical twins.

Sequenced input: PBMCs. The rearrangement links TRBV6-1 to TRBJ2-3, with D possibly TRBD1 on 7 matching bases. The clonotype originates from a woman younger than 35 in good health. This CDR3 reads CASREGAGLGADTQYF. The CDR3 region has the DNA TGTGCCAGCAGGGAGGGGGCAGGGCTCGGCGCAGATACGCAGTATTTT.